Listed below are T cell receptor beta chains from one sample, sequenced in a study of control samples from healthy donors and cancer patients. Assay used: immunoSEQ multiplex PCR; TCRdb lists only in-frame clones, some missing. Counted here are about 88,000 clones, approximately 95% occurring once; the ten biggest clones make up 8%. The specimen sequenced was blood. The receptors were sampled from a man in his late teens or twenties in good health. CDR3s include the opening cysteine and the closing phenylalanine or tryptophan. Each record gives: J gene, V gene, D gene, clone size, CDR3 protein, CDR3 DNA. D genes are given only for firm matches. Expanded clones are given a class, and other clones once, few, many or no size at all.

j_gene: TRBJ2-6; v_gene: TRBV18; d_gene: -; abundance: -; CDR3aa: CASSPRGPGANVLTF; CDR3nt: TGTGCCAGCTCACCAAGGGGCCCTGGGGCCAACGTCCTGACTTTC
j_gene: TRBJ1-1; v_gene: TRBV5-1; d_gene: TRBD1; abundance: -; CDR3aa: CASSDRQGGGRGTEAFF; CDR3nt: TGCGCCAGCAGTGATAGACAGGGTGGGGGCCGGGGCACTGAAGCTTTCTTT
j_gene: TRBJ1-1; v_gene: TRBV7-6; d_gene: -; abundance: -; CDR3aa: CASSFSRGDGLNTEAFF; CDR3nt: TGTGCCAGCAGCTTTAGTAGGGGGGACGGATTGAACACTGAAGCTTTCTTT
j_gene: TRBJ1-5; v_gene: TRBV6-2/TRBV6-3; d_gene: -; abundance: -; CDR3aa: CASSYSISAQPQHF; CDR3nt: TGTGCCAGCAGTTACTCGATTTCAGCTCAGCCCCAGCATTTT
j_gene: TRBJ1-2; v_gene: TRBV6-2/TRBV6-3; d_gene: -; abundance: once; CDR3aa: CASSPWGTPIKNYGYTF; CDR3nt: TGTGCCAGCAGCCCCTGGGGGACACCAATCAAGAACTATGGCTACACCTTC
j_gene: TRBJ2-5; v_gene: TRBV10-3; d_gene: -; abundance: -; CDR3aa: CATYLEGEGLRETQYF; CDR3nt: TGTGCCACCTATCTCGAGGGGGAAGGGTTGAGGGAGACCCAGTACTTC
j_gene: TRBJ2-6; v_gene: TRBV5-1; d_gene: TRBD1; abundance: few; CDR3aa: CASSAQTGTGANVLTF; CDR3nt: TGCGCCAGCAGCGCCCAGACAGGGACTGGGGCCAACGTCCTGACTTTC
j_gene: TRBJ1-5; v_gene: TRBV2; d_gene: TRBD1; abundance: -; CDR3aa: CASSGQGGNQPQHF; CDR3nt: TGTGCCAGCAGCGGACAGGGTGGCAATCAGCCCCAGCATTTT
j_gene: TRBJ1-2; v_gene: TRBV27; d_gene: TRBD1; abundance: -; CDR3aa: CASSSQGLGYTF; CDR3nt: TGTGCCAGCAGTTCACAGGGGCTGGGCTACACCTTC
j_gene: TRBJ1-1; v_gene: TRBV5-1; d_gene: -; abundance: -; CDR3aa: CASSADNGLWAFF; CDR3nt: TGCGCCAGCAGCGCCGATAATGGGCTATGGGCTTTCTTT
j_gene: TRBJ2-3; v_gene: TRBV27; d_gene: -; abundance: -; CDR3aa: CASSLLAGPTDTQYF; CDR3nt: TGTGCCAGCAGTTTATTGGCGGGACCCACAGATACGCAGTATTTT
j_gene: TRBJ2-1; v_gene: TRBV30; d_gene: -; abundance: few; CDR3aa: CAWSIPTKQFF; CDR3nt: TGTGCCTGGAGTATACCGACCAAGCAGTTCTTC
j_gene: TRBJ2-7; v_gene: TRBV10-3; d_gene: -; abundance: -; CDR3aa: CAISESTISSYEQYF; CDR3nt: TGTGCCATCAGTGAGTCGACCATTTCGAGCTACGAGCAGTACTTC
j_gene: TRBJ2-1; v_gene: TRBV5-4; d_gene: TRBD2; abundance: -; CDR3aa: CASSAGTSGRGLYNEQFF; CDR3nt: TGTGCCAGCAGCGCCGGGACTAGCGGGAGAGGGCTCTACAATGAGCAGTTCTTC
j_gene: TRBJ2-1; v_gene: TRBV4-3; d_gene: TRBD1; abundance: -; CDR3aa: CASSQGPPGQGDFHEQFF; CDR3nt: TGCGCCAGCAGCCAAGGCCCTCCGGGACAGGGGGATTTCCATGAGCAGTTCTTC
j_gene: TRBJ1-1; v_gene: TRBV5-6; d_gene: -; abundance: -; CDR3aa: CASSLMSDTEAFF; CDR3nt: TGTGCCAGCAGCTTGATGTCAGACACTGAAGCTTTCTTT
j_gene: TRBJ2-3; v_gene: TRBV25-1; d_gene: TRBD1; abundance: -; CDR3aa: CASSAPGQGTDTQYF; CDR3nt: TGTGCCAGCAGTGCGCCGGGACAGGGCACAGATACGCAGTATTTT
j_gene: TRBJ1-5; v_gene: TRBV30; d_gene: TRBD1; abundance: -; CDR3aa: CAWSTRGTGPQPQHF; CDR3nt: TGTGCCTGGAGTACCAGAGGGACAGGGCCTCAGCCCCAGCATTTT
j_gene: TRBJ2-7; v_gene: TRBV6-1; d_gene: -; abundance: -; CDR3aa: CASSDGEYSYEQYF; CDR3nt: TGTGCCAGCAGTGATGGCGAGTACTCCTACGAGCAGTACTTC
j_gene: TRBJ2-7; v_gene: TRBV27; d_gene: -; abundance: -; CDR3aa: CASSLNRNGFQQYF; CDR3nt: TGTGCCAGCAGTTTGAATAGAAACGGTTTCCAGCAGTACTTC
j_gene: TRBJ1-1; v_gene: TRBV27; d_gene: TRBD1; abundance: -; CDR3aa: CASSSGGRGTEAFF; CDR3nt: TGTGCCAGCAGTTCAGGGGGTCGGGGCACTGAAGCTTTCTTT
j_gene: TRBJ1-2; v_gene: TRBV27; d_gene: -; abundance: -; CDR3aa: CASSHRGQGGYGYTF; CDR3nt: TGTGCCAGCAGCCATCGGGGCCAGGGTGGCTATGGCTACACCTTC
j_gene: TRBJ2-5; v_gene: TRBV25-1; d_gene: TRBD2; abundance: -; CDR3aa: CASSERLAGIETQYF; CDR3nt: TGTGCCAGCAGCGAAAGACTAGCGGGAATCGAGACCCAGTACTTC
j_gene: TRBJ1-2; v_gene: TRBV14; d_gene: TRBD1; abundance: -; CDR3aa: CASSHGQGGNYGYTF; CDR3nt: TGTGCCAGCAGCCATGGACAGGGCGGAAACTATGGCTACACCTTC
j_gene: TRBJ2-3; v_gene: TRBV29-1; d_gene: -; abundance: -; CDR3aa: CSVDTSYGERSTDTQYF; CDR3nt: TGCAGCGTCGATACTAGCTACGGGGAGAGAAGCACAGATACGCAGTATTTT
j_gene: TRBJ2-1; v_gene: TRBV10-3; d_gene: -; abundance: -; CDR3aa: CAISEASPNEQFF; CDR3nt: TGTGCCATCAGTGAGGCTAGCCCCAATGAGCAGTTCTTC
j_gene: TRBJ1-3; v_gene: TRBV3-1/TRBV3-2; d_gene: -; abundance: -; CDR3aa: CASSQGGGSGNTIYF; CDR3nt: TGTGCCAGCAGCCAAGGGGGGGGATCTGGAAACACCATATATTTT
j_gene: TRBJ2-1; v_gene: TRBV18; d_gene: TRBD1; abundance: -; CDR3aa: CASSPGQGDEQFF; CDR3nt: TGTGCCAGCTCACCCGGACAGGGCGACGAGCAGTTCTTC
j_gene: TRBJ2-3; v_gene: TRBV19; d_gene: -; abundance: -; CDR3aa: CASSIAPGTDTQYF; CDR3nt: TGTGCCAGTAGTATAGCCCCGGGGACAGATACGCAGTATTTT
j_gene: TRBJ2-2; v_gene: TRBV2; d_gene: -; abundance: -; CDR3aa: CASSDARRTGELFF; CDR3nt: TGTGCCAGCAGTGACGCGCGAAGAACCGGGGAGCTGTTTTTT
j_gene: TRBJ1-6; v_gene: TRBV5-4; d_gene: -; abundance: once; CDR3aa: CASSLAGPNSPLHF; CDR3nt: TGTGCCAGCAGCTTGGCGGGGCCGAATTCACCCCTCCACTTT
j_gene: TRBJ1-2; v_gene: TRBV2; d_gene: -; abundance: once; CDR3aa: CASTPYTGRNGYTF; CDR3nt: TGTGCCAGCACCCCGTATACAGGACGTAATGGCTACACCTTC
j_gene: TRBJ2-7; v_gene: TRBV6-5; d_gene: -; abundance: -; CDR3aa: CARERTEGWSYEQYF; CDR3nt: TGTGCCAGGGAGAGGACTGAAGGTTGGTCCTACGAGCAGTACTTC
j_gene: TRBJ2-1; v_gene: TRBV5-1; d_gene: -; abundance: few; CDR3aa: CASSWDTGEQFF; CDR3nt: TGCGCCAGCAGCTGGGACACCGGCGAGCAGTTCTTC
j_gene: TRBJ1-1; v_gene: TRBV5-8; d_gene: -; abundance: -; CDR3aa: CASSRPFVTEAFF; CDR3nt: TGTGCCAGCAGCCGGCCGTTTGTGACTGAAGCTTTCTTT
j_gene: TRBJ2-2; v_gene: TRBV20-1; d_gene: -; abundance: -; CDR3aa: CSASRGHNTGELFF; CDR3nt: TGCAGTGCTAGTAGGGGCCACAACACCGGGGAGCTGTTTTTT
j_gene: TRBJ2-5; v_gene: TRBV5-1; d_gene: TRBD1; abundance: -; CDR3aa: CASSLGQGAIRETQYF; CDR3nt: TGCGCCAGCAGCTTGGGGCAGGGGGCTATTAGGGAGACCCAGTACTTC
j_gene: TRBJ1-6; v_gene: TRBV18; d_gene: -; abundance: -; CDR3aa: CASSGDNSPLHF; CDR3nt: TGTGCCAGCTCAGGGGATAATTCACCCCTCCACTTT
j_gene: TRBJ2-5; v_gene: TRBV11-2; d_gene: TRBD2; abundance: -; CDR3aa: CASSSRTSGRARETQYF; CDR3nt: TGTGCCAGCAGCTCGCGGACTAGCGGGAGGGCTCGGGAGACCCAGTACTTC